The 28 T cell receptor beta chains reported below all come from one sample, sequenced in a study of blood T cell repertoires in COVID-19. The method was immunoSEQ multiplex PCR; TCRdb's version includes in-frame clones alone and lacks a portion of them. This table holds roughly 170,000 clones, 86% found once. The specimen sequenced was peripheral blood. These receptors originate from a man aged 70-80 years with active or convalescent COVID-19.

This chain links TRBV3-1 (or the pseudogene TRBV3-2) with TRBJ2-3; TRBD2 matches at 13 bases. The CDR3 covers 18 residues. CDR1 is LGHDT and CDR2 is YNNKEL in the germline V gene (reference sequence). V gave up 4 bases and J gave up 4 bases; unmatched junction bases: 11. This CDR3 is CASSRGLAGATRPDTQYF. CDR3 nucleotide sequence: TGTGCCAGCAGCCGAGGACTAGCGGGAGCTACACGGCCAGATACGCAGTATTTT.

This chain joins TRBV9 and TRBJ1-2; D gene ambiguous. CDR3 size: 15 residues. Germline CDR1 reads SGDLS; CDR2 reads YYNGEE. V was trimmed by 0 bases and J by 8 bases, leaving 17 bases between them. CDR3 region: CASSVDIMAAKGYTF. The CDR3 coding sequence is TGTGCCAGCAGCGTAGACATCATGGCAGCGAAAGGCTACACCTTC.

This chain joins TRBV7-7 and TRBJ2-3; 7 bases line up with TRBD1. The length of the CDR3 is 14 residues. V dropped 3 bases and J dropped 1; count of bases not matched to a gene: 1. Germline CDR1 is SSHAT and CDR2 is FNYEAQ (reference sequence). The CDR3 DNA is TGTGCCAGCAGCTTGGGGACAGGCACAGATACGCAGTATTTT. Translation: CASSLGTGTDTQYF.

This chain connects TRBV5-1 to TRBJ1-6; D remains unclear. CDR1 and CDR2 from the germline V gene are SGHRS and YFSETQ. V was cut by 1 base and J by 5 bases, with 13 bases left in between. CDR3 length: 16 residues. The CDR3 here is CASSLFGTANNSPLHF. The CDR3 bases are TGCGCCAGCAGCTTGTTTGGCACAGCTAATAATTCACCCCTCCACTTT.

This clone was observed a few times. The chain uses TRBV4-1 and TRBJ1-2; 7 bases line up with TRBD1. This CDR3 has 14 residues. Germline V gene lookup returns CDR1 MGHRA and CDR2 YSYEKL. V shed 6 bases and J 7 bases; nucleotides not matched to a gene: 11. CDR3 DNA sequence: TGCGCCAGCAGTCCCGACAGGGAAGTAAGTGGCTACACCTTC. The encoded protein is CASSPDREVSGYTF.

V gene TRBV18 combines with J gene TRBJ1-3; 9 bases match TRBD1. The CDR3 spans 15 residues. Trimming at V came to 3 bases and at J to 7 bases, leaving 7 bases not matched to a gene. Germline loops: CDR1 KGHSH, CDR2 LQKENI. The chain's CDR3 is CASSPGTGTRNTIYF. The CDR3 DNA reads TGTGCCAGCTCACCCGGGACAGGGACTCGGAACACCATATATTTT.

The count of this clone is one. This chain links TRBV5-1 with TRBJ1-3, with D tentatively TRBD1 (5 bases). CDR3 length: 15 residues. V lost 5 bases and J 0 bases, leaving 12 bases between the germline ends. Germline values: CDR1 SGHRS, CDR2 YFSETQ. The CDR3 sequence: CASSKDKYSGNTIYF. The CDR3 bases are TGCGCCAGCAGTAAGGACAAGTACTCTGGAAACACCATATATTTT.

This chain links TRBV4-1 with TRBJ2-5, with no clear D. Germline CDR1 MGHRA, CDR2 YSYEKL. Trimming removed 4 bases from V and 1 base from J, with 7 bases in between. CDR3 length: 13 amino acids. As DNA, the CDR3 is TGCGCCAGCAGCCGCGGCAGCCAAGAGACCCAGTACTTC. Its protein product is CASSRGSQETQYF.

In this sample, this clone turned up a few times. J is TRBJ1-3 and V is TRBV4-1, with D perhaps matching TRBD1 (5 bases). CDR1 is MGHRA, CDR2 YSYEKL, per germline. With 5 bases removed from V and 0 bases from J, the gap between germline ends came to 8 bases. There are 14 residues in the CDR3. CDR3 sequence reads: CASSSDSSGNTIYF. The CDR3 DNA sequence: TGCGCCAGCAGCTCTGACAGCTCTGGAAACACCATATATTTT.

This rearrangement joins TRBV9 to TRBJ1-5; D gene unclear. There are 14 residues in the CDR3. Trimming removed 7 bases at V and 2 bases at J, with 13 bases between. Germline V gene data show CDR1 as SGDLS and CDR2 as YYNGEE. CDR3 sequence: CASSAGGRNQPQHF. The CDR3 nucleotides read TGTGCCAGCTCCGCCGGAGGACGCAATCAGCCCCAGCATTTT.

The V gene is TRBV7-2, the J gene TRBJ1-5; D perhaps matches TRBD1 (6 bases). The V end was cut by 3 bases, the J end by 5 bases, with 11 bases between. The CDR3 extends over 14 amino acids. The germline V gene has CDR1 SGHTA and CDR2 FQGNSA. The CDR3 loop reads CASSLGRGHQPQHF. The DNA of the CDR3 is TGTGCCAGCAGCTTGGGCAGGGGACATCAGCCCCAGCATTTT.

CDR3 sequence: CASSPGRGPNTEAFF. CDR3 nucleotide sequence: TGTGCCAGCAGCCCTGGTAGAGGTCCGAACACTGAAGCTTTCTTT. The V call is TRBV7-6, the J call TRBJ1-1; D call uncertain. Trimming took off 5 bases at V and 1 base at J, with 14 bases between the two ends. The germline gives CDR1 SGHVS, CDR2 FNYEAQ. The CDR3 totals 15 residues.

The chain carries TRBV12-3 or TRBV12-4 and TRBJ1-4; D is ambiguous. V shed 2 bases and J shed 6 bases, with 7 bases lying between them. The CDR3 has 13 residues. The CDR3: CASSLQLDEKLFF. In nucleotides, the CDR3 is TGTGCCAGCAGTTTACAACTAGATGAAAAACTGTTTTTT.

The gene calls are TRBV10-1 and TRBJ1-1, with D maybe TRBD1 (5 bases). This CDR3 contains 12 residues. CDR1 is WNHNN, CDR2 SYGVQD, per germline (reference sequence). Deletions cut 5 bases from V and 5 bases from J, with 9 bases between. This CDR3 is CASSQGRTEAFF. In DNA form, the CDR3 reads TGCGCCAGCAGTCAGGGAAGAACTGAAGCTTTCTTT.

CDR3: CALGRDLGQPQHF. Here the CDR3 DNA reads TGTGCCCTAGGGAGGGACCTGGGTCAGCCCCAGCATTTT. This chain connects TRBV2 to TRBJ1-5; D may be TRBD1 (5 bases). Per germline, CDR1 SNHLY and CDR2 FYNNEI. CDR3 length: 13 amino acids. Deletions cut 11 bases from V and 6 bases from J, with 17 bases between.

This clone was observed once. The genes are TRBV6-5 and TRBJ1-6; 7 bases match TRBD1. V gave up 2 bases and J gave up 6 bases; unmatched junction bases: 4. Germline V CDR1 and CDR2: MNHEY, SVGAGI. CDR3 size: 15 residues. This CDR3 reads CASSYANRGNSPLHF. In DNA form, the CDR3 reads TGTGCCAGCAGTTACGCGAACAGGGGTAATTCACCCCTCCACTTT.

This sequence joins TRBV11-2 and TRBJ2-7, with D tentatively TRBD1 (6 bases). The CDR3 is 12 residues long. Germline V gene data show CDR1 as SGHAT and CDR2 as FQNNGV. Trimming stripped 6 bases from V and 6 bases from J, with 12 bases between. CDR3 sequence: CASRRAGAEQYF. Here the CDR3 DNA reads TGTGCCAGCAGAAGGGCAGGGGCCGAGCAGTACTTC.

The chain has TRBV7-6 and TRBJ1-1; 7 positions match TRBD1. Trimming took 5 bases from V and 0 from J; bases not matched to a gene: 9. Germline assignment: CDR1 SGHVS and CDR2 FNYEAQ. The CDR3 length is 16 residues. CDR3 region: CASSLSSGTVNTEAFF. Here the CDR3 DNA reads TGTGCCAGCAGCCTCTCATCCGGGACAGTGAACACTGAAGCTTTCTTT.

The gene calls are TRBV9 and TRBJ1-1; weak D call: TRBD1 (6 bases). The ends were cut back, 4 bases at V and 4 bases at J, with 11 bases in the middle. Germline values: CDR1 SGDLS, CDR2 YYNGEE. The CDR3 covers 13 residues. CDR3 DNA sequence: TGTGCCAGCAGCTTCGGACAGATCACTGAAGCTTTCTTT. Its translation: CASSFGQITEAFF.

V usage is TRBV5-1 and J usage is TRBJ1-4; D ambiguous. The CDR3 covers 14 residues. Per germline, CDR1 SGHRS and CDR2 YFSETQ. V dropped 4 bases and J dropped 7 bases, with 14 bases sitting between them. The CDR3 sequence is CASSMGNFGEKLFF. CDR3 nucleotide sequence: TGCGCCAGCAGCATGGGAAACTTTGGTGAAAAACTGTTTTTT.

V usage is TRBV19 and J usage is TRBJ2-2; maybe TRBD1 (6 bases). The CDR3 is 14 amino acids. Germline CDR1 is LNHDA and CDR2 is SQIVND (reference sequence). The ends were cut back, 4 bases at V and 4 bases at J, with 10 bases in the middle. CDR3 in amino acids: CASSTGQLTGELFF. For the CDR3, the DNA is TGTGCCAGTAGTACCGGACAGCTCACCGGGGAGCTGTTTTTT.

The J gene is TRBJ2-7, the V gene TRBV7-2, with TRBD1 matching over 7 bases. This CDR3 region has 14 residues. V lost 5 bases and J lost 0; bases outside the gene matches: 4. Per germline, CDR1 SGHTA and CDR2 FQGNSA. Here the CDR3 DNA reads TGTGCCAGCAGCCAGACAGGGTACTCCTACGAGCAGTACTTC. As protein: CASSQTGYSYEQYF.

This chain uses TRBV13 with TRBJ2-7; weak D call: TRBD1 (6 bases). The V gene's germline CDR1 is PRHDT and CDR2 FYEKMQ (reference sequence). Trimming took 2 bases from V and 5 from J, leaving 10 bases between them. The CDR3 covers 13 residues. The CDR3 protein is CASSLFQGNEQYF. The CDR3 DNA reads TGTGCCAGCAGCTTATTTCAGGGGAACGAGCAGTACTTC.

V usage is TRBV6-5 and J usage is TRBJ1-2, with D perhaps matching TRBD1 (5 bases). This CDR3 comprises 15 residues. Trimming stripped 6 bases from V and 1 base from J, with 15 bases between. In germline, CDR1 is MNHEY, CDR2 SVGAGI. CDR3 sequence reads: CASSRTGAHNYGYTF. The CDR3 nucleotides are TGTGCCAGCAGCCGAACAGGAGCCCATAACTATGGCTACACCTTC.

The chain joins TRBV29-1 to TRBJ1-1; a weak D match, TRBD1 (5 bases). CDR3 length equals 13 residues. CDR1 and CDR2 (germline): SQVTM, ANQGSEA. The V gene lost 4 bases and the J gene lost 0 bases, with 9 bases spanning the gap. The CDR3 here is CSVAKGLNTEAFF. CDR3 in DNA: TGCAGCGTTGCGAAGGGGCTGAACACTGAAGCTTTCTTT.

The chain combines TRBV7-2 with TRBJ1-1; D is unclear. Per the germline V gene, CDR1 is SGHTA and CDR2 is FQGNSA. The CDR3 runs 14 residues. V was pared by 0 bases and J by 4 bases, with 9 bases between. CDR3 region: CASSLAGRGTEAFF. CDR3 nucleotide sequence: TGTGCCAGCAGCTTAGCAGGCCGGGGCACTGAAGCTTTCTTT.

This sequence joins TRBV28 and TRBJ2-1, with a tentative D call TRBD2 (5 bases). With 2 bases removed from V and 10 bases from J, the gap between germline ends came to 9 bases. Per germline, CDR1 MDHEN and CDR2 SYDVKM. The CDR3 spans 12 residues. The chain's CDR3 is CASSLLASEQFF. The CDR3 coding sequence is TGTGCCAGCAGTTTACTAGCCTCGGAGCAGTTCTTC.

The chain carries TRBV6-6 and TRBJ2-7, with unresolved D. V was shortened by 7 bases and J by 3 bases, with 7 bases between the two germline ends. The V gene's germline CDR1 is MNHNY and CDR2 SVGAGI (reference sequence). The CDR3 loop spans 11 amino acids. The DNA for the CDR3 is TGTGCCAGCAAACTACACTACGAGCAGTACTTC. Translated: CASKLHYEQYF.